This T cell receptor (beta chain) was identified in a study of CD8 T cells in Susac syndrome. This CDR3 contains 12 residues. V lost 5 bases to trimming and J lost 4 bases, with 8 bases between them. CDR1 and CDR2 (germline): SGHDN, FVKESK. This clonotype appeared once. Random-hexamer reverse transcription was applied to roughly 0.5 to 1 ug RNA. Across 54 Vbeta and 13 Jbeta, TCR beta CDR3 was amplified with immunoSEQ multiplex PCR. TCRdb redid the calling of the immunoSEQ multiplex PCR reads with MiXCR, one entry per CDR3 protein. The sample contains about 140,000 distinct CDR3 sequences, approximately 95% of which appear only once.

The chain recombines TRBV14 with TRBJ2-5; D unresolved. This sequence originates from a human donor with Susac syndrome. Sequencing was performed on CD4+ T cells from PBMCs. The CDR3 bases are TGTGCCAGCAGCTGCCAGAGAGAGACCCAGTACTTC. The encoded protein is CASSCQRETQYF.